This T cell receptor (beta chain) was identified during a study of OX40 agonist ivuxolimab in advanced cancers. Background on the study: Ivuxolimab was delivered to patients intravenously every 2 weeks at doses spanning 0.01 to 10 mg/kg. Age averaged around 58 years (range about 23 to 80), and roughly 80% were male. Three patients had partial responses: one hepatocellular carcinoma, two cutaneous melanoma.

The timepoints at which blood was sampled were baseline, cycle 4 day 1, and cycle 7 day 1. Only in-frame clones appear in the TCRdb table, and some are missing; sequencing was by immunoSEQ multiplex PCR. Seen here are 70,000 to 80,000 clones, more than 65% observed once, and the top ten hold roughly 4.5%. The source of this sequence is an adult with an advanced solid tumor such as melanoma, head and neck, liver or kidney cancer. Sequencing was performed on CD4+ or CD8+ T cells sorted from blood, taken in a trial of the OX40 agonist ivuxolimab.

The CDR3 loop is CASSSTGTGDTEAFF. The CDR3 bases are TGTGCCAGCTCATCGACCGGGACAGGGGACACTGAAGCTTTCTTT. The chain couples TRBV18 to TRBJ1-1; 10 bases align to TRBD1. The CDR3 is made up of 15 amino acids. V dropped 5 bases and J dropped 3; count of bases not matched to a gene: 6. CDR1 and CDR2 from the germline V gene are KGHSH and LQKENI. Looking up the rest from reference TRBV18 and TRBJ1-1 gives the full variable domain: NAGVMQNPRHLVRRRGQEARLRCSPMKGHSHVYWYRQLPEEGLKFMVYLQKENIIDESGMPKERFSAEFPKEGPSILRIQQVVRGDSAAYFCASSSTGTGDTEAFFGQGTRLTVV.